Listed below are T cell receptor beta chains from one sample, sequenced in a study of cytomegalovirus exposure and HLA in healthy donors. Repertoires were generated with immunoSEQ multiplex PCR, while TCRdb's copy carries only in-frame clones and drops some. The table includes about 78,000 clones, 90% to 96% detected once. The sample was PBMCs. Receptors originate from a man in his late teens or twenties in good health and CMV-seropositive. Both conserved end residues are part of each CDR3. Fields, in order: CDR3 protein, CDR3 DNA, J gene, V gene, clone size, D gene. The D gene is left open where the match is weak. Clone size is given for some rows only: seen once, a few or many times, or a class if the clone is expanded.

CASSLTSGSYEQYF,TGTGCCAGCAGCTTGACTAGCGGGAGTTACGAGCAGTACTTC,TRBJ2-7,TRBV7-9,once,TRBD2
CASSQTGVGNTIYF,TGCGCCAGCAGCCAGACAGGGGTTGGAAACACCATATATTTT,TRBJ1-3,TRBV5-1,-,TRBD1
CASSETAGGQGEQFF,TGCGCCAGCAGTGAGACAGCGGGAGGCCAAGGTGAGCAGTTCTTC,TRBJ2-1,TRBV10-2,-,TRBD2
CASSPRGGAAYGYTF,TGTGCCAGCAGCCCTCGAGGGGGTGCGGCTTACGGCTACACCTTC,TRBJ1-2,TRBV7-9,-,-
CASSPGDYYEQYF,TGTGCCAGCAGCCCCGGGGACTACTACGAGCAGTACTTC,TRBJ2-7,TRBV4-2,-,TRBD2
CASRTSGSAYNEQFF,TGTGCCAGCAGGACTAGCGGCTCAGCCTACAATGAGCAGTTCTTC,TRBJ2-1,TRBV2,-,TRBD2
CASSLGANTYGYTF,TGCGCCAGCAGCTTGGGAGCGAATACTTATGGCTACACCTTC,TRBJ1-2,TRBV5-1,-,-
CAIRGTAPGREQYF,TGTGCCATCCGAGGGACAGCCCCGGGGAGGGAGCAGTACTTC,TRBJ2-7,TRBV10-3,-,-
CATSIRTANNEKLFF,TGTGCCACCAGCATAAGGACAGCTAATAATGAAAAACTGTTTTTT,TRBJ1-4,TRBV15,once,-
CASRGWTTQETQYF,TGTGCCAGCAGGGGTTGGACTACCCAAGAGACCCAGTACTTC,TRBJ2-5,TRBV27,-,-
CASSEAISGYTF,TGTGCCAGCAGTGAAGCGATTAGCGGCTACACCTTC,TRBJ1-2,TRBV6-1,-,-
CASSSRDRDPGNTIYF,TGTGCCAGCAGTTCCCGGGACAGGGACCCTGGAAACACCATATATTTT,TRBJ1-3,TRBV6-6,-,TRBD1
CASSLKGEETQYF,TGTGCCAGCAGCTTAAAAGGGGAAGAGACCCAGTACTTC,TRBJ2-5,TRBV5-4,-,-
CASSIYGDGYTF,TGTGCCAGTAGTATCTACGGGGATGGCTACACCTTC,TRBJ1-2,TRBV19,-,-
CASSTLQGEGYTF,TGTGCCAGTAGTACGTTACAGGGAGAAGGCTACACCTTC,TRBJ1-2,TRBV19,-,-
CASSALPLAGADEQYF,TGTGCCAGTAGTGCACTTCCCCTAGCGGGAGCTGACGAGCAGTACTTC,TRBJ2-7,TRBV19,-,TRBD2
CASSVGFGREETQYF,TGTGCCAGCAGCGTGGGCTTTGGGAGAGAAGAGACCCAGTACTTC,TRBJ2-5,TRBV11-1,-,-
CASSEQVGATGQYF,TGCGCCAGCAGCGAACAGGTGGGTGCCACCGGGCAGTACTTC,TRBJ2-7,TRBV5-1,few,-
CASSSAGTSGRGTGELFF,TGCGCCAGCAGCTCCGCCGGGACTAGCGGGAGAGGTACCGGGGAGCTGTTTTTT,TRBJ2-2,TRBV5-1,-,TRBD2
CASSLSGFSYEQYF,TGTGCCAGCAGCTTATCGGGGTTCTCCTACGAGCAGTACTTC,TRBJ2-7,TRBV11-2,-,-
CASSFFQGYEQYF,TGTGCCAGCAGCTTCTTTCAGGGATACGAGCAGTACTTC,TRBJ2-7,TRBV7-9,once,-
CASSLNHRAGGNYGYTF,TGTGCCAGCAGTTTAAATCATAGGGCAGGGGGAAACTATGGCTACACCTTC,TRBJ1-2,TRBV27,-,TRBD1
CASSQDRGGNQPQHF,TGTGCCAGCAGTCAGGACAGGGGCGGCAATCAGCCCCAGCATTTT,TRBJ1-5,TRBV2,-,TRBD1
CASNRVGYTDTQYF,TGTGCCAGCAACCGGGTTGGTTACACAGATACGCAGTATTTT,TRBJ2-3,TRBV6-1,-,-
CATRPVSGRYTF,TGTGCCACCCGGCCTGTCTCTGGGCGCTACACCTTC,TRBJ1-2,TRBV10-3,once,-
CAWSSGGNYGYTF,TGTGCCTGGAGTTCAGGGGGGAACTATGGCTACACCTTC,TRBJ1-2,TRBV30,-,TRBD1
CSSSGTSGTYEQYF,TGCAGCTCCTCGGGGACTAGCGGGACCTACGAGCAGTACTTC,TRBJ2-7,TRBV29-1,-,TRBD2
CASSYDYQARHQPQHF,TGTGCCAGCAGTTATGACTATCAGGCCCGGCATCAGCCCCAGCATTTT,TRBJ1-5,TRBV6-5,-,-
CASSESGRAVTDTQYF,TGCGCCAGCAGTGAAAGCGGGAGGGCCGTCACAGATACGCAGTATTTT,TRBJ2-3,TRBV10-1,-,TRBD2
CASSWDLYGTGRNTEAFF,TGTGCTAGCAGCTGGGACTTATATGGGACAGGGCGTAACACTGAAGCTTTCTTT,TRBJ1-1,TRBV7-7,-,TRBD1
CAISGREGRNEQFF,TGTGCCATCAGCGGGAGAGAGGGTCGAAATGAGCAGTTCTTC,TRBJ2-1,TRBV15,-,TRBD2
CAISDQGSYTF,TGTGCCATCAGTGACCAGGGTTCCTACACCTTC,TRBJ1-2,TRBV10-3,-,-
CASSIPGQSIQPQHF,TGTGCCAGTAGTATTCCGGGACAGTCCATTCAGCCCCAGCATTTT,TRBJ1-5,TRBV19,once,TRBD1
CASRRDRGAGNTIYF,TGCGCCAGCAGACGAGACAGGGGAGCTGGAAACACCATATATTTT,TRBJ1-3,TRBV5-1,-,TRBD1
CASSLDFGTGRPEAFF,TGTGCCAGCAGCTTGGACTTCGGGACAGGGCGTCCTGAAGCTTTCTTT,TRBJ1-1,TRBV5-6,-,TRBD1
CASSYSRGSGEQYF,TGTGCCAGCAGTTACTCTAGAGGGTCCGGCGAGCAGTACTTC,TRBJ2-7,TRBV6-5,-,-
CSVEDLQWGGRIGYTF,TGCAGCGTTGAAGATCTTCAATGGGGGGGGCGTATTGGCTACACCTTC,TRBJ1-2,TRBV29-1,-,-